What follows are 27 T cell receptor beta chains derived from one specimen sequenced in a study of blood T cell repertoires in COVID-19 (dated by TCRdb to 2020 to 2022). Preparation of the library involved the immunoSEQ multiplex PCR assay. The table was pulled from immuneACCESS by TCRdb, which kept in-frame rearrangements only. Such tables lose some clones; where checked, under half of the loss comes from unresolved V genes, and the rest has no known cause. The sample records about 220,000 clones, about nine tenths of which are singletons. The ten largest make up 3% to 4.5% of the sample. The specimen was PBMCs or T cells enriched from blood (not recorded which). These receptors originate from a woman in her thirties or forties with acute COVID-19.

This chain uses TRBV13 with TRBJ1-1, with 8 bases identical to TRBD1. The ends lost 5 bases at V and 5 bases at J; junction bases unmatched: 16. This CDR3 comprises 17 residues. CDR1 is PRHDT, CDR2 FYEKMQ, per germline (reference sequence). The CDR3 region is CASSEGRQGLLETEAFF. CDR3 DNA: TGTGCCAGCAGCGAGGGCCGACAGGGGTTGTTAGAGACTGAAGCTTTCTTT.

This clone occurred a few times. The rearrangement links TRBV5-1 to TRBJ2-5; D is possibly TRBD2 (6 bases). The ends were cut back, 4 bases at V and 5 bases at J, with 12 bases in the middle. Per germline, CDR1 SGHRS and CDR2 YFSETQ. This CDR3 contains 13 residues. For the CDR3, the DNA is TGCGCCAGCAGCGCTGGGACTGCGGAGACCCAGTACTTC. Its protein is CASSAGTAETQYF.

This sequence joins TRBV7-8 and TRBJ2-3, with D maybe TRBD2 (6 bases). The CDR3 extends over 16 amino acids. Germline assignment: CDR1 SGHVS and CDR2 FQNEAQ. Trimming shortened V by 0 bases and J by 1 base, and 11 bases separated the two germline ends. CDR3 protein: CASSLAGGWGTDTQYF. In DNA form, the CDR3 reads TGTGCCAGCAGCTTAGCCGGGGGTTGGGGCACAGATACGCAGTATTTT. Complete variable domain (other parts from reference TRBV7-8 and TRBJ2-3): GAGVSQSPRYKVAKRGQDVALRCDPISGHVSLFWYQQALGQGPEFLTYFQNEAQLDKSGLPSDRFFAERPEGSVSTLKIQRTQQEDSAVYLCASSLAGGWGTDTQYFGPGTRLTVL.

The gene calls are TRBV6-5 and TRBJ2-7, with TRBD1 matching over 9 bases. The ends lost 7 bases at V and 7 bases at J; junction bases unmatched: 8. Germline V CDR1 and CDR2: MNHEY, SVGAGI. The length of the CDR3 is 13 residues. CDR3 sequence (DNA): TGTGCCAGCAAACGACAGGGGGAAGGTGAGCAGTACTTC. Its translation is CASKRQGEGEQYF.

The chain has TRBV9 and TRBJ1-4; TRBD1 agrees at 7 bases. V lost 6 bases and J lost 3; bases outside the gene matches: 2. Germline CDR1 and CDR2: SGDLS and YYNGEE. This CDR3 has 13 residues. Here the CDR3 reads CASKGQSNEKLFF. The CDR3 DNA sequence: TGTGCCAGCAAGGGACAGTCTAATGAAAAACTGTTTTTT. Based on the CDR3 plus reference TRBV9 and TRBJ1-4, the full variable domain is DSGVTQTPKHLITATGQRVTLRCSPRSGDLSVYWYQQSLDQGLQFLIQYYNGEERAKGNILERFSAQQFPDLHSELNLSSLELGDSALYFCASKGQSNEKLFFGSGTQLSVL.

This sequence joins TRBV10-3 and TRBJ1-1; 8 bases agree with TRBD1. This CDR3 has 15 amino acids. CDR1 is ENHRY, CDR2 SYGVKD, per germline. V lost 0 bases and J lost 9; bases outside the gene matches: 9. In DNA form, the CDR3 reads TGTGCCATCAGTGAGTCGACTGGTCCCAGGGGGCAAGCTTTCTTT. Translated, it gives CAISESTGPRGQAFF.

The chain carries TRBV5-8 and TRBJ2-7; 8 nucleotides line up with TRBD1. Germline V CDR1 and CDR2: SGHTS, YDEGEE. The CDR3 spans 15 residues. V trimming: 3 bases; J trimming: 6 bases; junction bases outside the gene matches: 11. The CDR3 coding sequence is TGTGCCAGCAGCTCGGAAAGGCCAGGGGGCCCCGAGCAGTACTTC. Its protein is CASSSERPGGPEQYF.

The J gene is TRBJ2-3, the V gene TRBV11-2; TRBD2 agrees at 14 bases. V lost 6 bases to trimming and J lost 4 bases; unmatched junction nucleotides: 6. This CDR3 has 16 amino acids. The germline CDR1 and CDR2 sequences are SGHAT and FQNNGV. Here the CDR3 reads CASRSQTSGGADTQYF. The CDR3 nucleotides read TGTGCCAGCAGGTCACAGACTAGCGGGGGGGCAGATACGCAGTATTTT.

Comments on this clone: This CDR3 is also generated by other DNA sequences in the sample. V and J are TRBV12-3 or TRBV12-4 and TRBJ1-2, with 8 nucleotides matching TRBD1. The CDR3 loop spans 13 amino acids. V gave up 6 bases and J gave up 8 bases; unmatched junction bases: 8. The CDR3 DNA follows: TGTGCCAGCAGACCGGACAGGGCTGGCGGCTACACCTTC. Translation gives CASRPDRAGGYTF.

This clone is a singleton in its sample. The V gene is TRBV10-1, the J gene TRBJ1-5, with 7 bases aligning to TRBD1. The CDR3 is made up of 13 amino acids. Germline values: CDR1 WNHNN, CDR2 SYGVQD (reference sequence). J gave up 5 bases and V 5 bases, and 3 bases lay outside the gene matches. Written as DNA, the CDR3 is TGCGCCAGCAGTAGCAGGGGGGATCAGCCCCAGCATTTT. Translating gives CASSSRGDQPQHF.

The gene calls are TRBV7-9 and TRBJ2-3; D gene unclear. Trimming took 2 bases from V and 0 from J, leaving 12 bases between them. The CDR3 consists of 16 residues. From germline, CDR1 is SEHNR and CDR2 FQNEAQ (reference sequence). For the CDR3, the DNA is TGTGCCAGCAGCTTATTAACCGTTACTAGCACAGATACGCAGTATTTT. Amino acid sequence: CASSLLTVTSTDTQYF. Full variable domain (rest looked up from reference TRBV7-9 and TRBJ2-3): DTGVSQNPRHKITKRGQNVTFRCDPISEHNRLYWYRQTLGQGPEFLTYFQNEAQLEKSRLLSDRFSAERPKGSFSTLEIQRTEQGDSAMYLCASSLLTVTSTDTQYFGPGTRLTVL.

The chain carries TRBV2 and TRBJ1-4; 8 bases agree with TRBD1. The CDR3 sequence is 13 residues long. Germline assignment: CDR1 SNHLY and CDR2 FYNNEI. Losses at the gene ends were 6 bases for V and 10 bases for J; bases not matched to a gene: 7. In DNA form, the CDR3 reads TGTGCCAGCAGCCAGGGGGCGGGTGGAAAACTGTTTTTT. Its translation is CASSQGAGGKLFF.

The CDR3 protein is CASSYARVTVTGELFF. DNA for the CDR3: TGTGCCAGCAGTTACGCCCGTGTAACAGTAACCGGGGAGCTGTTTTTT. This rearrangement joins TRBV6-5 to TRBJ2-2; the D is unclear. The CDR3 extends over 16 amino acids. The V gene lost 2 bases and the J gene lost 5 bases, with 15 bases spanning the gap. The germline V gene encodes CDR1 MNHEY and CDR2 SVGAGI.

This chain uses TRBV11-2 with TRBJ2-3; 10 positions match TRBD2. The CDR3 contains 14 residues. The germline V gene encodes CDR1 SGHAT and CDR2 FQNNGV. Trimming took 7 bases from V and 1 from J; bases not matched to a gene: 2. CDR3 amino acids: CASTGTSGTDTQYF. CDR3 in DNA: TGTGCCAGCACCGGGACTAGCGGCACAGATACGCAGTATTTT.

The chain links TRBV11-2 to TRBJ1-3; no clear D. Germline V CDR1 and CDR2: SGHAT, FQNNGV. The CDR3 covers 15 residues. Between the trimmed V and J ends, which lost 5 bases and 2 bases, there was a span of 13 bases. DNA of the CDR3: TGTGCCAGCAGCCGCCGGGAAGGAACTGGAAACACCATATATTTT. The encoded protein is CASSRREGTGNTIYF.

This clone has only one observation. This sequence joins TRBV7-8 and TRBJ1-1; unclear D gene. V lost 1 base and J 8 bases, leaving 8 bases between the germline ends. CDR1 and CDR2 (germline): SGHVS, FQNEAQ. CDR3 length equals 12 residues. The CDR3 DNA follows: TGTGCCAGCAGCTTAGGCTGGGAGGAAGCTTTCTTT. This gives the protein CASSLGWEEAFF.

The gene calls are TRBV9 and TRBJ1-4; D not certain. V gave up 4 bases and J gave up 6 bases, with 7 bases separating them. CDR1 SGDLS and CDR2 YYNGEE come from the germline V gene. The CDR3 has 12 amino acids. This CDR3 reads CASSHGDEKLFF. CDR3 in DNA: TGTGCCAGCAGCCACGGGGATGAAAAACTGTTTTTT.

The V gene is TRBV5-5, the J gene TRBJ1-1; 8 bases align to TRBD1. V shed 3 bases and J 1 base; nucleotides not matched to a gene: 5. Germline V gene sequence: CDR1 SGHKS, CDR2 YYEKEE (reference sequence). The CDR3 sequence is 15 residues long. The chain's CDR3 is CASSSDREGNTEAFF. In nucleotides, the CDR3 is TGTGCCAGCAGCTCGGACAGGGAAGGGAACACTGAAGCTTTCTTT. Combining the CDR3 with reference TRBV5-5 and TRBJ1-1 gives the whole variable domain DAGVTQSPTHLIKTRGQQVTLRCSPISGHKSVSWYQQVLGQGPQFIFQYYEKEERGRGNFPDRFSARQFPNYSSELNVNALLLGDSALYLCASSSDREGNTEAFFGQGTRLTVV.

The genes are TRBV21-1 and TRBJ1-1; TRBD1, the table's D call, lacks a check against the DNA. TRBV21-1 is noted as a pseudogene. CDR3 size: 15 residues. CDR3 sequence (DNA): TGTGCCAGCACCAAAAGGGGGCGACGGAACACTGAAGCTTTCTTT. Its translation is CASTKRGRRNTEAFF.

V gene TRBV19 combines with J gene TRBJ1-2; 11 bases fit TRBD1. The J segment lost 2 bases and the V segment lost 7 bases, leaving 9 bases of the junction unmatched. The CDR3 contains 16 residues. Germline-derived CDR1 and CDR2 are LNHDA and SQIVND (reference sequence). This CDR3 is CASNMDRGLTNYGYTF. The CDR3, as DNA: TGTGCCAGTAATATGGACAGGGGGCTTACCAACTATGGCTACACCTTC.

This chain joins TRBV7-8 and TRBJ2-5; a weak D match, TRBD2 (6 bases). This CDR3 spans 13 amino acids. Germline CDR1 SGHVS, CDR2 FQNEAQ. Trimming took 5 bases from V and 12 from J, leaving 19 bases between them. The CDR3 here is CASSPLRRGEEYF. The CDR3 DNA is TGTGCCAGCAGCCCTCTACGGCGCGGGGAGGAGTACTTC.

V gene TRBV12-3 or TRBV12-4 combines with J gene TRBJ1-2, with D possibly being TRBD1 (6 bases). The germline V and J ends were trimmed by 3 bases and 8 bases, with 13 bases remaining between them. The CDR3 is 13 amino acids. CDR3: CASSLGTGTGYTF. The CDR3 region has the DNA TGTGCCAGCAGTTTGGGAACAGGGACCGGCTACACCTTC.

The rearrangement joins TRBV19 to TRBJ1-1; 8 bases line up with TRBD1. The CDR3 is 16 residues long. Germline CDR1 and CDR2: LNHDA and SQIVND (reference sequence). The ends lost 2 bases at V and 4 bases at J; junction bases unmatched: 9. As DNA, the CDR3 is TGTGCCAGTAGTATAACGGCGGGCAGGGGGCTCACTGAAGCTTTCTTT. Translation: CASSITAGRGLTEAFF.

This clone was counted a single time. This sequence joins TRBV7-3 and TRBJ2-3; 7 bases map to TRBD1. The CDR3 is 15 amino acids. Germline V gene data show CDR1 as SGHTA and CDR2 as FQGTGA. V was pared by 5 bases and J by 1 base, with 6 bases of the junction left unmatched. The CDR3 nucleotides are TGTGCCAGCAGCCCCGGGACAGCCGGCACAGATACGCAGTATTTT. This sequence encodes CASSPGTAGTDTQYF.

The rearrangement uses TRBV3-1 (or the pseudogene TRBV3-2) and TRBJ2-5; the match to TRBD1 covers 8 bases. The germline V gene has CDR1 LGHDT and CDR2 YNNKEL (reference sequence). The V and J ends lost 6 bases and 1 base, in that order; junction bases with no gene match: 4. This CDR3 contains 14 residues. The CDR3 DNA sequence: TGTGCCAGCAGAGACAGGGGTCTCCAAGAGACCCAGTACTTC. Its protein product is CASRDRGLQETQYF.

V is TRBV29-1 and J is TRBJ2-3; the D gene is possibly TRBD2 (6 bases). CDR1 and CDR2 (germline): SQVTM, ANQGSEA. This CDR3 is built from 18 residues. V lost 4 bases and J lost 4, with 27 bases in between. CDR3: CSVVFRGSFFAGSDTQYF. CDR3 DNA: TGCAGCGTTGTTTTCCGGGGTTCCTTTTTTGCGGGGTCAGATACGCAGTATTTT.

The V call is TRBV11-2, the J call TRBJ2-7; D unresolved. The CDR3 consists of 13 residues. The V gene lost 1 base and the J gene lost 2 bases, with 6 bases spanning the gap. From germline, CDR1 is SGHAT and CDR2 FQNNGV. The CDR3 spells CASSLGPAYEQYV. For the CDR3, the DNA is TGTGCCAGCAGCTTAGGCCCGGCCTACGAGCAGTACGTC.